This TCR beta chain originates from a study of blood T cell repertoires in COVID-19. Whole-study context: From T cells, B-cell-depleted T cells, or PBMCs came the material, which was cDNA or gDNA.

Authors' processing steps: By means of reference gene primer amplification, nucleated cell counts were estimated. Assay: immunoSEQ multiplex PCR; the TCRdb copy retains only in-frame clones and omits some. For V, J and clone size, that table is used; D and trimming come from the DNA. The sample includes about 97,000 clones, about 85% of them seen just once. This CDR3 has 14 residues. Germline V gene lookup returns CDR1 SNHLY and CDR2 FYNNEI. The junction had 2 bases not matched to a gene; V was cut back by 5 bases and J by 7 bases. The V call is TRBV2, the J call TRBJ1-6, with 10 bases fitting TRBD1. The receptor was isolated from a man aged 55 to 70 with acute or convalescent COVID-19. Material: peripheral blood. DNA for the CDR3: TGTGCCAGCAGTCCGGGACAGGGGAATTCACCCCTCCACTTT. Protein product: CASSPGQGNSPLHF.